The 13 T cell receptor beta chains listed next were all sequenced from one sample in a study of molecular identifiers for immune sequencing clone quantification. TCRdb re-called the PCR reads through MiXCR, storing one row per CDR3 protein. The table records about 640,000 distinct CDR3 sequences, about 20% of them present only once. Sequenced: naive CD8+ T cells from blood, with Jurkat cell RNA spiked in. Documented subset: FACS-sorted CD8+CD4-CCR7+CD45RA+ naive T cells. These TCRs come from a human donor in good health. Some libraries in this study had Jurkat cell RNA spiked in.

This clonotype was observed many times. This chain joins TRBV28 and TRBJ2-7; D remains unclear. Germline V CDR1 and CDR2: MDHEN, SYDVKM. V lost 5 bases and J lost 3, with 8 bases in between. The CDR3 spans 12 residues. CDR3 nucleotide sequence: TGTGCCAGCAGTACCCAGAACTACGAGCAGTACTTC. It specifies CASSTQNYEQYF.

This clonotype came up a few times. V usage is TRBV28 and J usage is TRBJ1-2, with D possibly TRBD1 on 6 matching bases. Germline V gives CDR1 MDHEN, CDR2 SYDVKM. The CDR3 has 13 residues. With 7 bases removed from V and 4 bases from J, the gap between germline ends came to 13 bases. In nucleotides, the CDR3 is TGTGCCAGCACCCAGGGGAACGCCTATGGCTACACCTTC. Encoded protein: CASTQGNAYGYTF.

At least ten counts were recorded for this clonotype. V gene TRBV19 combines with J gene TRBJ2-7; possible D gene TRBD1, 6 bases. V lost 5 bases and J lost 3, with 14 bases in between. CDR1 and CDR2 from the germline V gene are LNHDA and SQIVND (reference sequence). This CDR3 has 14 residues. CDR3 sequence (DNA): TGTGCCAGTAGTCCCAGCACAGGGTTCTACGAGCAGTACTTC. It codes for CASSPSTGFYEQYF.

Comments on this clonotype: A read error may explain this, as a much larger clone is one base away. The chain employs TRBV19 and TRBJ1-1; D gene uncertain. Germline V gene lookup returns CDR1 LNHDA and CDR2 SQIVND (reference sequence). V was shortened by 8 bases and J by 8 bases, with 12 bases between the two germline ends. This CDR3 region has 11 residues. The CDR3, as DNA: TGTGCCAGTTGTACTCATTTGGAAGCTTTCTTT. Protein product: CASCTHLEAFF.

Of note for this clonotype: It may be a read error: a sequence one base away is much more abundant. This sequence joins TRBV6-5 and TRBJ2-2; D is perhaps TRBD2 (6 bases). Germline CDR1 is MNHEY and CDR2 is SVGAGI. Between the trimmed V and J ends, which lost 2 bases and 10 bases, there was a span of 23 bases. This CDR3 is built from 17 residues. In nucleotides, the CDR3 is TGTGCCAGCAGTTACACTAACGGGGGAGTACTAAGTGCGGAGCTGTTTTTT. Translation: CASSYTNGGVLSAELFF.

This clonotype came up many times. The V and J genes are TRBV19 and TRBJ2-7; weak D call: TRBD2 (6 bases). This CDR3 has 13 residues. V was pared by 6 bases and J by 4 bases, with 13 bases between. CDR1 is LNHDA, CDR2 SQIVND, per germline (reference sequence). CDR3 DNA sequence: TGTGCCAGTAGCACAACGGAGGGGTACGAGCAGTACTTC. This translates into CASSTTEGYEQYF.

This clonotype was counted only a few times. This rearrangement joins TRBV3-2 to TRBJ1-5; the D call of TRBD1 is as the table states it, not checked on the DNA. TRBV3-2 is a documented pseudogene. The CDR3 runs to 18 residues. CDR3 in amino acids: CASSQELGQGWSNQPQHF. The CDR3 coding sequence is TGTGCCAGCAGCCAAGAACTTGGACAGGGGTGGAGCAATCAGCCCCAGCATTTT.

There are a few counts of this clonotype. A much larger clone sits a single nucleotide away, making a read error possible. The chain recombines TRBV29-1 with TRBJ2-5; D is undetermined. Per the germline V gene, CDR1 is SQVTM and CDR2 is ANQGSEA. This CDR3 has 13 amino acids. The CDR3 DNA reads TGCGGCGTCACTGTGGGGTCCCAAGAGACCCAGTACTTC. This gives the protein CGVTVGSQETQYF.

This clonotype was observed at least ten times. The chain carries TRBV19 and TRBJ2-7, with D maybe TRBD1 (5 bases). This CDR3 has 14 residues. V gave up 5 bases and J gave up 0 bases, with 11 bases separating them. Germline V gene data show CDR1 as LNHDA and CDR2 as SQIVND (reference sequence). CDR3 DNA: TGTGCCAGTAGTGGCAACAGGAACTCCTACGAGCAGTACTTC. It translates to CASSGNRNSYEQYF.

The gene calls are TRBV19 and TRBJ1-1; weak D call: TRBD1 (5 bases). The length of the CDR3 is 14 residues. The V end was cut by 1 base, the J end by 2 bases, with 8 bases between. Germline V lookup: CDR1 LNHDA, CDR2 SQIVND (reference sequence). This CDR3 is CASSIGTINTEAFF. DNA of the CDR3: TGTGCCAGTAGTATAGGGACAATTAACACTGAAGCTTTCTTT.

This clonotype was seen more than once but under ten times. This chain links TRBV7-9 with TRBJ2-1, with 7 nucleotides matching TRBD2. The CDR3 sequence is 17 residues long. CDR1 and CDR2 (germline): SEHNR, FQNEAQ (reference sequence). V shed 0 bases, J shed 5 bases, and the junction held 10 bases outside the gene matches. The CDR3 region has the DNA TGTGCCAGCAGCTTAGCGGCTAGCGGTCCCGGGGACAATGAGCAGTTCTTC. Translation: CASSLAASGPGDNEQFF.

The table lists this clonotype with many counts. The CDR3 region has the DNA TGTGCCAGCAGTACGGACAGGGGATTACAAGAGACCCAGTACTTC. Translating it yields CASSTDRGLQETQYF. The chain joins TRBV6-2 or TRBV6-3 to TRBJ2-5, with TRBD1 matching over 9 bases. V lost 5 bases and J lost 2; bases outside the gene matches: 6. There are 15 residues in the CDR3. Germline assignment: CDR1 MNHEY and CDR2 SVGEGT.

A remark on this clonotype: This clone may be a read error of a much larger clone one base away. V and J are TRBV9 and TRBJ2-3, with a tentative D call TRBD1 (5 bases). Per germline, CDR1 SGDLS and CDR2 YYNGEE. V was cut by 4 bases and J by 0 bases, with 15 bases left in between. CDR3 length: 16 amino acids. CDR3 sequence reads: CASSSSRDQSTDTQYF. CDR3 nucleotide sequence: TGTGCCAGCAGCTCCAGCAGGGATCAAAGCACAGATACGCAGTATTTT. Full variable domain (missing parts from reference TRBV9 and TRBJ2-3): DSGVTQTPKHLITATGQRVTLRCSPRSGDLSVYWYQQSLDQGLQFLIQYYNGEERAKGNILERFSAQQFPDLHSELNLSSLELGDSALYFCASSSSRDQSTDTQYFGPGTRLTVL.